This T cell receptor beta chain is drawn from a study of metastatic and nonmetastatic thyroid tumors. Every patient underwent thyroid surgery untreated. The CDR3 spans 14 residues. V lost 11 bases, J lost 5 bases, and 22 bases lay in between. TCRdb re-clonotyped the PCR reads via MiXCR. This table has roughly 45,000 clones, around 3.1% appearing once. This receptor was obtained from a female donor with papillary thyroid cancer or a benign thyroid nodule (not recorded which). Some clones in this sample may be carry-over from other donors' samples. The sequencing input was blood. The rearrangement uses TRBV12-3 or TRBV12-4 and TRBJ2-7, with D perhaps matching TRBD1 (5 bases). CDR3 sequence (DNA): TGTGCCGTCAGTTTAGGGGCCCTCGGCAACGAGCAGTACTTC. Translation gives CAVSLGALGNEQYF.